The rows below give T cell receptor beta chains drawn from one sample of a study of regulatory T cells in long-lasting Graves disease. TCRdb ran MiXCR on the multiplex PCR reads and lists one entry per CDR3 protein. Altogether 400,000 to 650,000 distinct CDR3 sequences are present, approximately 16% being singletons, with the ten largest covering approximately 25%. These data were likewise used in another study, on T cells in Graves' hyperthyroidism and ophthalmopathy.

Sequencing was performed on peripheral blood mononuclear cells (PBMCs), taken at new diagnosis, from a patient treated with antithyroid drugs. The receptors stem from a woman aged 35-65 years with Graves disease. Both conserved end residues are part of each CDR3. The D gene is left open where the match is weak. A row's size may be missing; if present it is once, few, many or a size class.

d_gene	abundance	j_gene	v_gene	CDR3aa	CDR3nt
NA	NA	TRBJ2-7	TRBV20-1	CSARVPGIAYEQYF	TGCAGTGCTAGAGTACCAGGGATTGCCTACGAGCAGTACTTC
NA	many	TRBJ2-3	TRBV3-1	CASSQEHFGDTQYF	TGTGCCAGCAGCCAAGAACACTTCGGAGATACGCAGTATTTT
TRBD1	NA	TRBJ2-1	TRBV3-1	CTSSHRGSYNEQFF	TGTACCAGCAGCCACAGGGGGAGTTACAATGAGCAGTTCTTC
TRBD1	NA	TRBJ1-2	TRBV30	CAWSVGTGPYGYTF	TGTGCCTGGAGTGTGGGGACAGGGCCTTATGGCTACACCTTC
TRBD1	many	TRBJ2-7	TRBV20-1	CSADRDRVTSEQYF	TGCAGTGCTGACCGGGACAGGGTCACCTCCGAGCAGTACTTC
NA	many	TRBJ2-1	TRBV5-1	CASSLQNLLEREQFF	TGCGCCAGCAGCTTACAGAACCTTCTAGAACGTGAGCAGTTCTTC
NA	NA	TRBJ1-3	TRBV11-2	CASSLAGSSGNTIYF	TGTGCCAGCAGCTTAGCCGGCAGCTCTGGAAACACCATATATTTT
NA	many	TRBJ1-2	TRBV24-1	CATSDLGALGYTF	TGTGCCACCAGTGACCTCGGTGCCCTTGGCTACACCTTC
NA	NA	TRBJ1-2	TRBV11-2	CASRGARRVYGYTF	TGTGCCAGCAGGGGGGCCAGACGAGTCTATGGCTACACCTTC
TRBD1	many	TRBJ2-3	TRBV20-1	CSARFAGTGVADTQYF	TGCAGTGCGAGATTCGCCGGGACAGGGGTCGCAGATACGCAGTATTTT
NA	many	TRBJ1-1	TRBV6-5	CASSYDWVLNTEAFF	TGTGCCAGCAGTTACGATTGGGTCTTAAACACTGAAGCTTTCTTT
NA	few	TRBJ1-5	TRBV19	CASQTATSSNQPQHF	TGTGCCAGTCAGACGGCGACCTCTAGCAATCAGCCCCAGCATTTT
NA	many	TRBJ1-1	TRBV12-5	CASGSKSNEAFF	TGTGCTAGTGGTTCTAAATCCAATGAAGCTTTCTTT
TRBD2	NA	TRBJ2-5	TRBV5-1	CASSLVGLPKETQYF	TGCGCCAGCAGCTTGGTGGGACTACCAAAAGAGACCCAGTACTTC
NA	NA	TRBJ2-2	TRBV7-2	CASSLAAVNTGELFF	TGTGCCAGCAGCTTAGCGGCAGTGAACACCGGGGAGCTGTTTTTT
NA	few	TRBJ2-5	TRBV20-1	CSAGGTDRSQETQYF	TGCAGTGCTGGAGGGACAGACAGATCACAAGAGACCCAGTACTTC
NA	many	TRBJ2-1	TRBV12-3/TRBV12-4	CASSLSRYNEQFF	TGTGCCAGCAGTTTATCCAGGTACAATGAGCAGTTCTTC
NA	few	TRBJ1-2	TRBV6-1	CASRQGHGTAYGYTF	TGTGCCAGCAGACAAGGACACGGGACGGCATATGGCTACACCTTC
NA	NA	TRBJ1-1	TRBV19	CASSMADSMNTEAFF	TGTGCCAGTAGTATGGCGGACAGCATGAACACTGAAGCTTTCTTT
TRBD2	many	TRBJ2-1	TRBV6-2/TRBV6-3	CASCPGGENEQFF	TGTGCCAGCTGCCCGGGGGGGGAGAATGAGCAGTTCTTC
TRBD1	many	TRBJ2-7	TRBV6-2/TRBV6-3	CASSLLSERQGPPGQYF	TGTGCCAGCAGTTTATTATCCGAAAGACAGGGCCCCCCGGGGCAGTACTTC
TRBD1	many	TRBJ1-4	TRBV13	CASRQIWQGGEKLFF	TGTGCCAGCAGACAAATCTGGCAGGGGGGTGAAAAACTGTTTTTT
TRBD1	many	TRBJ1-2	TRBV5-1	CASSSRQGGYGYTF	TGCGCCAGCAGCTCCCGACAGGGAGGCTATGGCTACACCTTC
TRBD1	few	TRBJ2-7	TRBV27	CASRRQGAKEQYF	TGTGCCAGCAGGAGACAGGGGGCAAAAGAGCAGTACTTC
NA	many	TRBJ1-2	TRBV13	CASSLERRDPNYGYTF	TGTGCCAGCAGCTTAGAGAGAAGGGACCCTAACTATGGCTACACCTTC
NA	NA	TRBJ1-2	TRBV10-2	CASSEGDGYGYTF	TGCGCCAGCAGTGAGGGGGACGGCTATGGCTACACCTTC
NA	NA	TRBJ1-1	TRBV18	CASSPAGSLSEAFF	TGTGCCAGCTCACCGGCAGGGAGTCTTTCTGAAGCTTTCTTT
TRBD1	NA	TRBJ1-2	TRBV6-1	CASRRETGGELKNYGYTF	TGTGCCAGCAGGAGGGAGACAGGGGGCGAGTTGAAAAACTATGGCTACACCTTC
TRBD1	many	TRBJ1-2	TRBV7-6	CASSLGQGGEGYTF	TGTGCCAGCAGCCTTGGACAGGGTGGGGAGGGCTACACCTTC
NA	many	TRBJ1-5	TRBV7-8	CASSNSPRESNQPQHF	TGTGCCAGCAGCAATTCCCCCCGGGAGTCAAATCAGCCCCAGCATTTT
TRBD2	NA	TRBJ2-3	TRBV5-1	CASGLGPVAGEDTQYF	TGCGCCAGCGGCTTGGGGCCCGTAGCGGGGGAAGATACGCAGTATTTT
TRBD1	NA	TRBJ2-7	TRBV10-2	CASCARGPDEQYF	TGCGCCAGCTGTGCCAGGGGGCCTGACGAGCAGTACTTC
TRBD2	many	TRBJ2-1	TRBV28	CAPRGGAYNEQFF	TGTGCCCCACGGGGGGGGGCCTACAATGAGCAGTTCTTC
NA	NA	TRBJ1-5	TRBV19	CASSHGQLNQPQHF	TGTGCCAGTAGTCACGGACAGCTCAATCAGCCCCAGCATTTT
TRBD1	NA	TRBJ1-1	TRBV12-3/TRBV12-4	CASSFLRGGRGQAEAFF	TGTGCCAGCAGTTTCTTACGGGGGGGGAGGGGACAGGCTGAAGCTTTCTTT
NA	many	TRBJ1-1	TRBV7-9	CARDRMNTEAFF	TGTGCCAGGGACCGGATGAACACTGAAGCTTTCTTT
TRBD2	many	TRBJ2-1	TRBV5-1	CASSEGTSNEQFF	TGCGCCAGCAGCGAAGGGACTAGCAATGAGCAGTTCTTC
NA	many	TRBJ2-3	TRBV11-2	CASSLVPDTQYF	TGTGCCAGCAGCTTAGTACCGGATACGCAGTATTTT
NA	few	TRBJ1-2	TRBV11-2	CASSLNEGGAEGYTF	TGTGCCAGCAGCTTAAACGAGGGGGGGGCGGAAGGCTACACCTTC
TRBD2	few	TRBJ2-1	TRBV6-2/TRBV6-3	CASSYRTSGVGEQFF	TGTGCCAGCAGTTACAGGACTAGCGGGGTAGGTGAGCAGTTCTTC
NA	once	TRBJ1-1	TRBV19	CASMLGNTEAFF	TGTGCCAGTATGTTGGGGAACACTGAAGCTTTCTTT
NA	many	TRBJ2-2	TRBV6-1	CASRGVGNTGELFF	TGTGCCAGCAGGGGGGTGGGGAACACCGGGGAGCTGTTTTTT
NA	NA	TRBJ1-3	TRBV28	CASRPGGSGNTIYF	TGTGCCAGCAGACCCGGGGGCTCTGGAAACACCATATATTTT
NA	NA	TRBJ2-5	TRBV7-3	CASSSPRTQYF	TGTGCCAGCAGCTCCCCAAGGACCCAGTACTTC
NA	NA	TRBJ2-5	TRBV9	CASSVGLGSATETQYF	TGTGCCAGCAGCGTAGGTTTGGGCTCGGCCACAGAGACCCAGTACTTC
NA	NA	TRBJ2-5	TRBV5-6	CASTLWTEETQYF	TGTGCCAGTACCCTATGGACAGAAGAGACCCAGTACTTC
NA	many	TRBJ1-5	TRBV6-5	CASSYGNSENQPQHF	TGTGCCAGCAGTTACGGGAACAGCGAAAATCAGCCCCAGCATTTT
NA	many	TRBJ1-5	TRBV6-5	CASSYSGSNQPQHF	TGTGCCAGCAGTTACTCCGGGTCAAATCAGCCCCAGCATTTT
NA	many	TRBJ1-4	TRBV11-2	CASSLSYATNEKLFF	TGTGCCAGCAGCTTATCTTATGCAACTAATGAAAAACTGTTTTTT